This entry lists 18 T cell receptor beta chains sequenced from one sample in a study of cytomegalovirus exposure and HLA in healthy donors. The PCR ran on 60 Vbeta and 13 Jbeta primers. Assay: immunoSEQ multiplex PCR; the TCRdb copy retains only in-frame clones and omits some. The table for this sample gives 150,000 to 200,000 clones. Source material: PBMCs. These receptors were obtained from a boy between 10 and 17 years old in good health and CMV-seronegative.

The chain is built from TRBV5-1 and TRBJ2-7; tentatively, D is TRBD1 (5 bases). The CDR3 has 15 residues. With 5 bases removed from V and 3 bases from J, the gap between germline ends came to 18 bases. Looked up from germline, CDR1 is SGHRS and CDR2 is YFSETQ. The CDR3, as DNA: TGCGCCAGCAGTTCGCCCGAATCAGGACACTACGAGCAGTACTTC. Amino acid sequence: CASSSPESGHYEQYF.

V is TRBV6-5 and J is TRBJ1-2; a weak D match, TRBD1 (5 bases). The V gene's germline CDR1 is MNHEY and CDR2 SVGAGI. The length of the CDR3 is 13 residues. The V end was cut by 9 bases, the J end by 4 bases, with 15 bases between. The CDR3 loop is CASQGHRSYGYTF. The CDR3 DNA reads TGTGCCAGTCAGGGTCACCGATCCTATGGCTACACCTTC.

The rearrangement joins TRBV4-3 to TRBJ1-3; 8 bases align to TRBD1. With 4 bases clipped from V and 6 bases from J, the junction kept 8 bases outside the gene matches. Germline V gene lookup returns CDR1 LGHNA and CDR2 YSLEER. This CDR3 has 15 residues. DNA of the CDR3: TGCGCCAGCAGCCCCAGGACAGGGATATCAAACACCATATATTTT. Its translation is CASSPRTGISNTIYF.

This chain links TRBV6-5 with TRBJ2-1; D call uncertain. V was trimmed by 6 bases and J by 4 bases, leaving 4 bases between them. Germline V lookup: CDR1 MNHEY, CDR2 SVGAGI. The CDR3 runs 11 residues. CDR3 loop: CASRIYNEQFF. The CDR3 DNA follows: TGTGCCAGCAGAATATACAATGAGCAGTTCTTC.

CDR3 sequence (DNA): TGTGCCAGCAGCGCCGGACAGGGGGGTTTGAACACTGAAGCTTTCTTT. Protein sequence: CASSAGQGGLNTEAFF. The rearrangement links TRBV5-6 to TRBJ1-1, with 10 nucleotides matching TRBD1. V lost 4 bases and J lost 0; bases outside the gene matches: 6. There are 16 residues in the CDR3. Germline CDR1 SGHDT, CDR2 YYEEEE.

The chain uses TRBV9 and TRBJ1-1, with D hard to call. The V and J ends lost 0 bases and 0 bases respectively, with 12 bases between them. The germline V gene has CDR1 SGDLS and CDR2 YYNGEE. CDR3 size: 16 residues. CDR3 protein: CASSVGLQTMNTEAFF. In DNA form, the CDR3 reads TGTGCCAGCAGCGTAGGCCTACAGACTATGAACACTGAAGCTTTCTTT. The variable domain in full, completed from reference TRBV9 and TRBJ1-1, reads DSGVTQTPKHLITATGQRVTLRCSPRSGDLSVYWYQQSLDQGLQFLIQYYNGEERAKGNILERFSAQQFPDLHSELNLSSLELGDSALYFCASSVGLQTMNTEAFFGQGTRLTVV.

The chain recombines TRBV19 with TRBJ2-7, with 8 bases lining up with TRBD1. The V and J ends lost 5 bases and 4 bases, in that order; junction bases with no gene match: 10. CDR3 length: 15 amino acids. Germline assignment: CDR1 LNHDA and CDR2 SQIVND (reference sequence). The CDR3 DNA reads TGTGCCAGTAGTTTCCTGGGCCAGGGGGCTTACGAGCAGTACTTC. Encoded protein: CASSFLGQGAYEQYF.

The chain couples TRBV2 to TRBJ1-5; tentatively, D is TRBD1 (6 bases). Germline V gene data show CDR1 as SNHLY and CDR2 as FYNNEI. The CDR3 covers 13 residues. Trimming left V 7 bases short and J 4 bases short, with 11 bases between. This chain's CDR3 is CASKRTANQPQHF. The CDR3 region has the DNA TGTGCCAGCAAAAGGACAGCTAATCAGCCCCAGCATTTT. Drawing the rest from reference TRBV2 and TRBJ1-5, the complete variable domain is EPEVTQTPSHQVTQMGQEVILRCVPISNHLYFYWYRQILGQKVEFLVSFYNNEISEKSEIFDDQFSVERPDGSNFTLKIRSTKLEDSAMYFCASKRTANQPQHFGDGTRLSIL.

The rearrangement links TRBV19 to TRBJ1-2; TRBD1 might be the D (6 bases). The CDR3 totals 14 residues. Germline values: CDR1 LNHDA, CDR2 SQIVND (reference sequence). Trimming cost V 5 bases and J 3 bases, with 13 bases left between them. CDR3 nucleotides: TGTGCCAGTAGTGAATTGGGACATTACTATGGCTACACCTTC. It encodes CASSELGHYYGYTF.

V is TRBV7-3 and J is TRBJ2-1; weak D call: TRBD2 (6 bases). Germline V gene data show CDR1 as SGHTA and CDR2 as FQGTGA. The CDR3 is 15 residues long. Trimming took off 1 base at V and 5 bases at J, with 12 bases between the two ends. The CDR3 loop is CASSLMGGANNEQFF. Written as DNA, the CDR3 is TGTGCCAGCAGCTTAATGGGGGGAGCAAACAATGAGCAGTTCTTC. Supplemented by reference TRBV7-3 and TRBJ2-1, the full variable domain reads GAGVSQTPSNKVTEKGKYVELRCDPISGHTALYWYRQSLGQGPEFLIYFQGTGAADDSGLPNDRFFAVRPEGSVSTLKIQRTERGDSAVYLCASSLMGGANNEQFFGPGTRLTVL.

Remarks on this clone: This CDR3 is also generated by other DNA sequences in the sample. The rearrangement links TRBV18 to TRBJ1-1; D ambiguous. The V gene's germline CDR1 is KGHSH and CDR2 LQKENI. This CDR3 is built from 13 residues. Trimming cost V 2 bases and J 2 bases, with 6 bases left between them. The CDR3: CASSPGGNTEAFF. Here the CDR3 DNA reads TGTGCCAGCTCACCAGGAGGAAACACTGAAGCTTTCTTT.

V is TRBV5-4 and J is TRBJ2-7; tentatively, D is TRBD1 (6 bases). The CDR3 is 14 residues long. Germline CDR1 is SGHNT and CDR2 is YYREEE (reference sequence). Trimming shortened V by 2 bases and J by 2 bases, and 11 bases separated the two germline ends. Here the CDR3 DNA reads TGTGCCAGCAGCTTTGCACAGGGCCCCTACGAGCAGTACTTC. Translated, it gives CASSFAQGPYEQYF.

This rearrangement joins TRBV5-1 to TRBJ1-3, with a tentative D call TRBD1 (6 bases). This CDR3 is built from 16 residues. Looked up from germline, CDR1 is SGHRS and CDR2 is YFSETQ. V shed 3 bases and J shed 0 bases, with 13 bases lying between them. The CDR3: CASSSGQIYSGNTIYF. In nucleotides, the CDR3 is TGCGCCAGCAGCTCAGGACAGATCTACTCTGGAAACACCATATATTTT.

The chain uses TRBV5-6 and TRBJ2-2, with TRBD2 as a possible D gene (5 bases). Per the germline V gene, CDR1 is SGHDT and CDR2 is YYEEEE. V lost 5 bases to trimming and J lost 4 bases, with 15 bases between them. The CDR3 is 15 residues long. Here the CDR3 DNA reads TGTGCCAGCAGTTTTGGACTCGATGCCACCGGGGAGCTGTTTTTT. It yields the protein CASSFGLDATGELFF.

The V call is TRBV4-1, the J call TRBJ1-2; D might be TRBD1 (5 bases). The V end was cut by 2 bases, the J end by 7 bases, with 11 bases between. This CDR3 has 13 amino acids. The germline CDR1 and CDR2 sequences are MGHRA and YSYEKL. The CDR3 DNA follows: TGCGCCAGCAGCCAACAGGGATATGGTGGCTACACCTTC. It is translated as CASSQQGYGGYTF.

The chain links TRBV5-1 to TRBJ2-7, with 7 bases aligning to TRBD1. In germline, CDR1 is SGHRS, CDR2 YFSETQ. CDR3 size: 14 residues. V trimming: 4 bases; J trimming: 3 bases; junction bases outside the gene matches: 7. CDR3 nucleotides: TGCGCCAGCAGCCCGTACAGGGGTGGCTACGAGCAGTACTTC. Encoded protein: CASSPYRGGYEQYF.

The chain carries TRBV10-3 and TRBJ2-3; a weak D match, TRBD2 (5 bases). Between the trimmed V and J ends, which lost 6 bases and 2 bases, there was a span of 9 bases. CDR1 and CDR2 (germline): ENHRY, SYGVKD. The CDR3 spans 13 residues. The CDR3 sequence is CAIRGRDTDTQYF. Written as DNA, the CDR3 is TGTGCCATCAGAGGACGGGACACAGATACGCAGTATTTT.

V usage is TRBV2 and J usage is TRBJ1-3, with D unclear. The length of the CDR3 is 14 residues. CDR1 is SNHLY and CDR2 is FYNNEI in the germline V gene. Trimming shortened V by 6 bases and J by 0 bases, and 9 bases separated the two germline ends. The CDR3 DNA sequence: TGTGCCAGCAGGCCGGGTTCCTCTGGAAACACCATATATTTT. As protein: CASRPGSSGNTIYF. Drawing the rest from reference TRBV2 and TRBJ1-3, the complete variable domain is EPEVTQTPSHQVTQMGQEVILRCVPISNHLYFYWYRQILGQKVEFLVSFYNNEISEKSEIFDDQFSVERPDGSNFTLKIRSTKLEDSAMYFCASRPGSSGNTIYFGEGSWLTVV.